These 27 T cell receptor beta chains were all obtained from the same sample, sequenced in a study of vaccination effects on CD4 cells after COVID-19. TCRdb's table, derived via immunoSEQ multiplex PCR, lists solely in-frame clones and lacks some. The sample includes tens of thousands of clones, about 75% seen only once; the top ten take around 18%. ViraFEST assay sequencing came after antigen-specific CD4+ T cells were expanded with viral peptide pools. The culture ran for nine to ten days, and then CD4+ T cells were isolated. This individual tested PCR-positive for SARS-CoV-2 infection between March and December 2020. Antigen specificity for these receptors is unknown. Source: CD4+ T cells from PBMCs cultured with SARS-CoV-2 spike peptides, taken before COVID-19 vaccination. Source of these receptors: a human donor who had a prior SARS-CoV-2 infection.

The V call is TRBV10-3, the J call TRBJ2-1; TRBD1 agrees at 10 bases. CDR3 length equals 14 residues. The ends lost 6 bases at V and 5 bases at J; junction bases unmatched: 4. Germline V gene lookup returns CDR1 ENHRY and CDR2 SYGVKD. CDR3 DNA sequence: TGTGCCATCAGATCCGGGACAGGGGACAATGAGCAGTTCTTC. This encodes CAIRSGTGDNEQFF.

The V and J genes are TRBV18 and TRBJ2-7; no clear D gene. Germline V gives CDR1 KGHSH, CDR2 LQKENI. The ends were cut back, 2 bases at V and 0 bases at J, with 14 bases in the middle. The CDR3 sequence is 16 residues long. The CDR3 DNA is TGTGCCAGCTCACCATCGCCGTCAGGTGACTCCTACGAGCAGTACTTC. This gives the protein CASSPSPSGDSYEQYF.

In its sample, this clone was seen a few times. This chain connects TRBV7-8 to TRBJ2-5; the D gene is possibly TRBD2 (6 bases). Trimming cost V 1 base and J 1 base, with 13 bases left between them. CDR3 length equals 16 residues. CDR1 and CDR2 from the germline V gene are SGHVS and FQNEAQ. CDR3 DNA: TGTGCCAGCAGCTTAGGTATACGGGGGACCCAAGAGACCCAGTACTTC. This codes for CASSLGIRGTQETQYF.

This rearrangement joins TRBV6-2 or TRBV6-3 to TRBJ2-7; 7 nucleotides match TRBD2. The ends lost 2 bases at V and 5 bases at J; junction bases unmatched: 9. The CDR3 covers 15 residues. Germline loops: CDR1 MNHEY, CDR2 SVGEGT. Written as DNA, the CDR3 is TGTGCCAGCAGTTACCTTTTGGCGGGAGAGGACGAGCAGTACTTC. Residues: CASSYLLAGEDEQYF.

This clone was seen more than once but under ten times. V and J are TRBV27 and TRBJ2-2; 9 nucleotides line up with TRBD2. J gave up 7 bases and V 3 bases, and 6 bases lay outside the gene matches. The germline V gene has CDR1 MNHEY and CDR2 SMNVEV (reference sequence). The CDR3 consists of 15 residues. CDR3 loop: CASSLRAGGVGELFF. In nucleotides, the CDR3 is TGTGCCAGCAGTTTGAGAGCGGGAGGTGTCGGGGAGCTGTTTTTT.

V and J are TRBV30 and TRBJ1-5; D gene ambiguous. CDR3 size: 14 residues. The V end was cut by 0 bases, the J end by 5 bases, with 11 bases between. Germline V gives CDR1 GTSNPN, CDR2 SVGIG (reference sequence). Written as DNA, the CDR3 is TGTGCCTGGAGTGTACTGAATAGGGATCAGCCCCAGCATTTT. Its protein product is CAWSVLNRDQPQHF.

V is TRBV6-5 and J is TRBJ1-2; weak D call: TRBD1 (5 bases). The CDR3 runs 14 residues. CDR1 and CDR2 (germline): MNHEY, SVGAGI. Trimming stripped 4 bases from V and 13 bases from J, with 22 bases between. The CDR3 here is CASSSGVEGPPLTF. The CDR3 DNA reads TGTGCCAGCAGTTCCGGAGTGGAGGGACCCCCCCTCACCTTC.

This chain joins TRBV5-4 and TRBJ2-4; tentatively, D is TRBD2 (6 bases). The V gene lost 0 bases and the J gene lost 4 bases, with 11 bases spanning the gap. The length of the CDR3 is 15 residues. Germline V gene data show CDR1 as SGHNT and CDR2 as YYREEE (reference sequence). Written as DNA, the CDR3 is TGTGCCAGCAGCTTGGGGGGGGACGGTAAAAACATTCAGTACTTC. It translates to CASSLGGDGKNIQYF.

The chain couples TRBV3-1 (or the pseudogene TRBV3-2) to TRBJ1-4, with a weak D call TRBD1 (6 bases). The CDR3 covers 12 residues. Germline loops: CDR1 LGHDT, CDR2 YNNKEL (reference sequence). Trimming left V 8 bases short and J 8 bases short, with 12 bases between. The CDR3 spells CASATGGEKLFF. CDR3 coding DNA: TGTGCCAGCGCGACAGGCGGGGAAAAACTGTTTTTT.

The chain carries TRBV2 and TRBJ1-1; D unclear. Trimming took off 7 bases at V and 5 bases at J, with 11 bases between the two ends. The CDR3 is made up of 12 amino acids. Germline assignment: CDR1 SNHLY and CDR2 FYNNEI. In DNA form, the CDR3 reads TGTGCCAGCACGGACCTGGGGACTGAAGCTTTCTTT. It is translated as CASTDLGTEAFF.

The rearrangement joins TRBV18 to TRBJ1-4; 7 nucleotides agree with TRBD1. The V gene end was trimmed by 3 bases and the J gene end by 4 bases; junction bases not matched to a gene: 8. Germline values: CDR1 KGHSH, CDR2 LQKENI. The CDR3 has 16 amino acids. The CDR3 sequence: CASSPSTGELNEKLFF. In DNA form, the CDR3 reads TGTGCCAGCTCACCGAGTACAGGGGAACTTAATGAAAAACTGTTTTTT.

The chain combines TRBV30 with TRBJ1-2, with D hard to call. Trimming took off 3 bases at V and 9 bases at J, with 14 bases between the two ends. This CDR3 region has 12 residues. CDR1 is GTSNPN and CDR2 is SVGIG in the germline V gene (reference sequence). The CDR3 is CAWSEQPWRYTF. As DNA, the CDR3 is TGTGCCTGGAGCGAACAGCCTTGGCGCTACACCTTC.

The chain uses TRBV3-1 (or the pseudogene TRBV3-2) and TRBJ2-7, with TRBD2 as a possible D gene (5 bases). The CDR3 runs to 13 residues. CDR1 and CDR2 (germline): LGHDT, YNNKEL (reference sequence). The germline V and J ends were trimmed by 4 bases and 0 bases, with 7 bases remaining between them. The chain's CDR3 is CASSLRDSYEQYF. As DNA, the CDR3 is TGTGCCAGCAGCCTCCGGGACTCCTACGAGCAGTACTTC.

The chain couples TRBV27 to TRBJ1-2; 8 bases agree with TRBD1. The J segment lost 3 bases and the V segment lost 5 bases, leaving 11 bases of the junction unmatched. This CDR3 region has 16 residues. CDR1 and CDR2 from the germline V gene are MNHEY and SMNVEV (reference sequence). CDR3 in amino acids: CASSPQGARFYYGYTF. The CDR3 DNA follows: TGTGCCAGCAGTCCTCAGGGGGCTCGGTTTTACTATGGCTACACCTTC.

CDR3 amino acids: CASSYRLAQETQYF. The CDR3, as DNA: TGTGCCAGCAGTTACCGACTAGCGCAAGAGACCCAGTACTTC. The V and J genes are TRBV6-2 or TRBV6-3 and TRBJ2-5, with 8 nucleotides matching TRBD2. Trimming removed 2 bases from V and 2 bases from J; junction bases left unmatched: 1. Germline loops: CDR1 MNHEY, CDR2 SVGEGT. The CDR3 is 14 amino acids.

DNA for the CDR3: TGTGCCGGACGCTCAGCGGGGGGCACAGATACGCAGTATTTT. Translating it yields CAGRSAGGTDTQYF. The rearrangement uses TRBV30 and TRBJ2-3, with TRBD2 identical over 8 bases. Germline trimming cut 8 bases from V and 1 base from J; bases unmatched to any gene: 8. The V gene's germline CDR1 is GTSNPN and CDR2 SVGIG (reference sequence). The CDR3 spans 14 residues.

The V gene is TRBV15, the J gene TRBJ2-1, with a weak D call TRBD2 (6 bases). Trimming pared 0 bases from V and 3 bases from J, leaving 21 bases between. This CDR3 has 19 amino acids. Germline lookup yields CDR1 LNHNV and CDR2 YYDKDF (reference sequence). CDR3 nucleotides: TGTGCCACCAGCAGAGAAGGCACGTCGGCCAGCGGGTTCTACAATGAGCAGTTCTTC. It is translated as CATSREGTSASGFYNEQFF.

The chain has TRBV12-3 or TRBV12-4 and TRBJ2-1; D uncertain. The CDR3 is 13 amino acids. V gave up 6 bases and J gave up 9 bases, with 15 bases separating them. DNA for the CDR3: TGTGCCAGCAGCTCTTCGGTTCATAGTGAGCAGTTCTTC. It yields the protein CASSSSVHSEQFF.

The chain is built from TRBV5-1 and TRBJ1-2; D call uncertain. CDR1 and CDR2 (germline): SGHRS, YFSETQ. The ends were cut back, 1 base at V and 5 bases at J, with 9 bases in the middle. This CDR3 has 13 residues. CDR3 sequence reads: CASSLTIGYGYTF. The CDR3 DNA reads as TGCGCCAGCAGCTTGACAATAGGGTATGGCTACACCTTC.

The chain employs TRBV5-1 and TRBJ2-7; D assignment may be TRBD1 or TRBD2 (5 bases each). V was pared by 4 bases and J by 3 bases, with 11 bases between. Germline V lookup: CDR1 SGHRS, CDR2 YFSETQ. The CDR3 covers 13 residues. The CDR3 DNA sequence: TGCGCCAGCAGCCCCCATGGGGGCTACGAGCAGTACTTC. Protein product: CASSPHGGYEQYF.

This chain links TRBV7-3 with TRBJ2-2; 8 bases are a match to TRBD2. This CDR3 spans 15 amino acids. The V gene's germline CDR1 is SGHTA and CDR2 FQGTGA. The V and J ends lost 1 base and 7 bases, in that order; junction bases with no gene match: 5. CDR3 region: CASSLNGLAVGELFF. In DNA, the CDR3 is TGTGCCAGCAGCTTAAACGGACTAGCAGTCGGGGAGCTGTTTTTT.

The table lists this clone with a few counts. The chain combines TRBV6-6 with TRBJ2-2, with TRBD2 matching over 10 bases. The J segment lost 6 bases and the V segment lost 6 bases, leaving 10 bases of the junction unmatched. The germline V gene encodes CDR1 MNHNY and CDR2 SVGAGI (reference sequence). The CDR3 contains 16 residues. The CDR3 here is CASSTTGSGRPGELFF. CDR3 sequence (DNA): TGTGCCAGCAGCACCACCGGTAGCGGGAGGCCCGGGGAGCTGTTTTTT.

J is TRBJ2-7 and V is TRBV7-9; TRBD1 matches 7 bases. Looked up from germline, CDR1 is SEHNR and CDR2 is FQNEAQ (reference sequence). V trimming: 5 bases; J trimming: 2 bases; junction bases outside the gene matches: 9. CDR3 size: 15 residues. The CDR3 sequence is CASSSGDSQPYEQYF. Here the CDR3 DNA reads TGTGCCAGCAGCAGTGGGGACAGCCAGCCCTACGAGCAGTACTTC.

The chain carries TRBV18 and TRBJ1-1; a possible D gene is TRBD1 (5 bases). Germline V gene data show CDR1 as KGHSH and CDR2 as LQKENI. This CDR3 spans 12 amino acids. V lost 5 bases, J lost 1 base, and 5 bases lay in between. Here the CDR3 DNA reads TGTGCCAGCTCAGGGGGGAACACTGAAGCTTTCTTT. This translates into CASSGGNTEAFF.

J is TRBJ2-1 and V is TRBV11-2, with 14 bases lining up with TRBD2. CDR3 length: 17 residues. Germline CDR1 and CDR2: SGHAT and FQNNGV. After removal of 5 bases from V and 10 bases from J, the junction contained 13 bases not matched to a gene. Here the CDR3 DNA reads TGTGCCAGCAGCCCCAGACTAGCGGGGGGGCCGTACCAAGAGCAGTTCTTC. It specifies CASSPRLAGGPYQEQFF.

The rearrangement uses TRBV12-5 and TRBJ2-5; D perhaps matches TRBD2 (6 bases). Germline V gives CDR1 LGHNT, CDR2 FRNRAP. V gave up 1 base and J gave up 5 bases, with 14 bases separating them. CDR3 length: 15 residues. The CDR3 nucleotides read TGTGCTAGTGGTTTGGCCCGGGGACTGTCGGAGACCCAGTACTTC. Encoded protein: CASGLARGLSETQYF.

V gene TRBV7-2 combines with J gene TRBJ2-1; D is undetermined. The V end was cut by 0 bases, the J end by 2 bases, with 8 bases between. The CDR3 runs 15 residues. CDR1 and CDR2 (germline): SGHTA, FQGNSA. This chain's CDR3 is CASSLAAATYNEQFF. In nucleotides, the CDR3 is TGTGCCAGCAGCTTAGCGGCCGCTACCTACAATGAGCAGTTCTTC. The complete variable domain, with remaining parts taken from reference TRBV7-2 and TRBJ2-1, reads GAGVSQSPSNKVTEKGKDVELRCDPISGHTALYWYRQSLGQGLEFLIYFQGNSAPDKSGLPSDRFSAERTGGSVSTLTIQRTQQEDSAVYLCASSLAAATYNEQFFGPGTRLTVL.